The T cell receptor (beta chain) described here comes from a study of T-cell memory formation after mild COVID-19. The wider study: Clustering of TCRs was largely donor specific. Whole-study results and caveats: Mainly in CM and EM were contracting CD4+ clones; CD8+ were in EMRA. Clones that shrank (day 15 to 85) were balanced CD4/CD8, whereas later expanders leaned CD4+.

TCRdb called the 5' RACE reads again in MiXCR, with one record for every CDR3 protein. The profile covers about 310,000 distinct CDR3 sequences, with around 15% appearing a single time and 20% to 25% taken by the ten largest. There are 14 residues in the CDR3. Germline V CDR1 and CDR2: SGHRS, YFSETQ. V was shortened by 4 bases and J by 6 bases, with 14 bases between the two germline ends. A remark on this clonotype: Antigen: not known.

This chain links TRBV5-1 with TRBJ2-1; TRBD1 or TRBD2 may be the D gene (6 bases each). The sequenced sample consisted of PBMCs or a T cell subset sorted from them (not recorded which). The TCR was taken from a man between 18 and 35 years old who had mild COVID-19 (a few samples of this study predate the infection). Cell type and time point are not known. The CDR3 here is CASSAGGPPNEQFF. The CDR3 nucleotides are TGCGCCAGCAGCGCCGGGGGCCCCCCCAATGAGCAGTTCTTC.